This T cell receptor beta chain was sequenced during a study of blood T cell repertoires in COVID-19. For the study at large: Sites in the United States, Italy and Spain provided acute and convalescent COVID-19 samples. T cells, B-cell-depleted T cells, or PBMCs supplied cDNA or gDNA.

This clone was seen once. In the study's own analysis: Reference gene primer amplification yielded estimated nucleated cell counts. TCRdb keeps only in-frame clones here, not all; method: immunoSEQ multiplex PCR. V and J calls and clone size are given by that table; D and trimming were obtained from the DNA. The sample shows some 200,000 clones, 88% of them seen only once. Sequenced: peripheral blood. The sequence was collected from a man between 18 and 29 years old with active or convalescent COVID-19.

CDR3: CASSDIPTGGYGYTF. The CDR3 DNA reads TGTGCCAGCAGCGACATACCGACAGGGGGCTATGGCTACACCTTC. The rearrangement joins TRBV7-8 to TRBJ1-2; TRBD1 matches at 9 bases. V shed 5 bases, J shed 4 bases, and the junction held 8 bases outside the gene matches. Per germline, CDR1 SGHVS and CDR2 FQNEAQ. The CDR3 consists of 15 residues.